The 8 T cell receptor beta chains below all came from one sample that was sequenced in a study of blood T cell repertoires in COVID-19. Using immunoSEQ multiplex PCR, the repertoire was profiled, and TCRdb retains in-frame clones only, with some absent. The data hold around 350,000 clones, with 85% to 90% observed a single time. The sample was peripheral blood. These receptor sequences come from a human donor in a cohort sampled during active COVID-19.

CDR3 residues: CASSSIGGGAGNTIYF. The CDR3 DNA is TGTGCCAGCAGTTCCATCGGGGGGGGAGCTGGAAACACCATATATTTT. This rearrangement joins TRBV6-5 to TRBJ1-3; D is perhaps TRBD1 (5 bases). V lost 4 bases to trimming and J lost 2 bases, with 15 bases between them. CDR1 is MNHEY and CDR2 is SVGAGI in the germline V gene. This CDR3 has 16 amino acids.

This chain connects TRBV28 to TRBJ1-1; TRBD1 is a possible D gene (5 bases). V lost 3 bases to trimming and J lost 1 base, with 9 bases between them. The CDR3 runs to 14 residues. CDR1 and CDR2 (germline): MDHEN, SYDVKM. The CDR3 DNA follows: TGTGCCAGCAGTTTTGCCAGGGAGAACACTGAAGCTTTCTTT. It codes for CASSFARENTEAFF.

The chain uses TRBV5-4 and TRBJ2-1, with D possibly matching TRBD2 (5 bases). Trimming pared 2 bases from V and 7 bases from J, leaving 10 bases between. This CDR3 is built from 13 residues. CDR1 and CDR2 from the germline V gene are SGHNT and YYREEE (reference sequence). This CDR3 is CASSFDRDNEQFF. CDR3 coding DNA: TGTGCCAGCAGCTTTGACCGGGATAATGAGCAGTTCTTC. Full variable domain (remainder filled in from reference TRBV5-4 and TRBJ2-1): ETGVTQSPTHLIKTRGQQVTLRCSSQSGHNTVSWYQQALGQGPQFIFQYYREEENGRGNFPPRFSGLQFPNYSSELNVNALELDDSALYLCASSFDRDNEQFFGPGTRLTVL.

This chain connects TRBV11-2 to TRBJ1-2; tentative D call: TRBD1 (6 bases). With 4 bases removed from V and 3 bases from J, the gap between germline ends came to 12 bases. CDR3 size: 14 residues. CDR1 is SGHAT and CDR2 is FQNNGV in the germline V gene. CDR3 amino acids: CASSSLDSYYGYTF. The CDR3 nucleotides are TGTGCCAGCAGCTCCTTGGACAGTTACTATGGCTACACCTTC.

The genes are TRBV5-6 and TRBJ1-4; tentative D call: TRBD1 (6 bases). V lost 4 bases, J lost 8 bases, and 15 bases lay in between. The length of the CDR3 is 14 residues. Looked up from germline, CDR1 is SGHDT and CDR2 is YYEEEE. CDR3 sequence (DNA): TGTGCCAGCAGCGGGGGGGCCTCCATAGAAAAACTGTTTTTT. It is translated as CASSGGASIEKLFF.

This chain uses TRBV2 with TRBJ1-1; tentative D call: TRBD1 (6 bases). V was pared by 5 bases and J by 1 base, with 11 bases between. Per germline, CDR1 SNHLY and CDR2 FYNNEI. The CDR3 covers 14 residues. Here the CDR3 reads CASSQQGPNTEAFF. DNA of the CDR3: TGTGCCAGCAGTCAACAGGGCCCGAACACTGAAGCTTTCTTT.

V and J are TRBV29-1 and TRBJ2-7; D possibly corresponds to TRBD2 (6 bases). The CDR3 runs to 13 residues. Germline V lookup: CDR1 SQVTM, CDR2 ANQGSEA. The V end was cut by 4 bases, the J end by 3 bases, with 13 bases between. Here the CDR3 DNA reads TGCAGCGTTGTTAGCGGTTACCTCTACGAGCAGTACTTC. Translating it yields CSVVSGYLYEQYF.

V and J are TRBV5-4 and TRBJ1-1, with a possible D match to TRBD1 (6 bases). The CDR3 totals 14 residues. The germline V gene encodes CDR1 SGHNT and CDR2 YYREEE (reference sequence). Trimming cost V 9 bases and J 0 bases, with 15 bases left between them. The CDR3 nucleotides read TGTGCCACCATGACAGGACCAATGAACACTGAAGCTTTCTTT. This translates into CATMTGPMNTEAFF.